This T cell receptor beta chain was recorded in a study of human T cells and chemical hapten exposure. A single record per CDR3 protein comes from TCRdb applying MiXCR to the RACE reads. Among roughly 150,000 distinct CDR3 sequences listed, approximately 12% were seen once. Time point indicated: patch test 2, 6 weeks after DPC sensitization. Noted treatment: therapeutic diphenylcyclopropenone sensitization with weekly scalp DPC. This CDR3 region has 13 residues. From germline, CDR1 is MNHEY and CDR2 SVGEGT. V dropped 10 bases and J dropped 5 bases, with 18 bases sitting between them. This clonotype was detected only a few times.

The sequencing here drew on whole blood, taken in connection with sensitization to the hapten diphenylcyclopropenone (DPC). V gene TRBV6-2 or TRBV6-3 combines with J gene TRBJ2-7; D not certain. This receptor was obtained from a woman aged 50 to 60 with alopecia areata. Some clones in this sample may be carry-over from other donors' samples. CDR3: CATSGRRLHEQYF. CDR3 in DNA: TGTGCCACTTCGGGCAGGCGGCTGCACGAGCAGTACTTC.